The 15 T cell receptor beta chains below all came from one sample that was sequenced in a study of blood T cell repertoires in COVID-19 (dated by TCRdb to 2018 to 2021). To prepare the library, the immunoSEQ multiplex PCR assay was applied. As stored in TCRdb, this immuneACCESS dataset retains in-frame rearrangements with V and J assigned. A fraction of the clones does not appear; measured against another copy, unresolved V genes explain less than half of the discrepancy, and the remainder lacks a known reason. Within this sample are tens of thousands of clones, with around four fifths of them counted one time only. The top ten clonotypes cover around 14% of the sample. The sample taken for sequencing was peripheral blood. The receptors originated from a man in his 60s with COVID-19, enrolled during active disease.

This clone was detected only once. This chain joins TRBV29-1 and TRBJ1-1; 8 bases are shared with TRBD1. V shed 6 bases and J 4 bases; nucleotides not matched to a gene: 7. Germline values: CDR1 SQVTM, CDR2 ANQGSEA. The CDR3 loop spans 13 amino acids. CDR3 residues: CSVIQGGFTEAFF. The CDR3, as DNA: TGCAGCGTAATACAGGGGGGATTCACTGAAGCTTTCTTT. The variable domain in full, completed from reference TRBV29-1 and TRBJ1-1, reads SAVISQKPSRDICQRGTSLTIQCQVDSQVTMMFWYRQQPGQSLTLIATANQGSEATYESGFVIDKFPISRPNLTFSTLTVSNMSPEDSSIYLCSVIQGGFTEAFFGQGTRLTVV.

This chain joins TRBV7-6 and TRBJ2-1; D unclear. This CDR3 contains 15 residues. Germline V gene data show CDR1 as SGHVS and CDR2 as FNYEAQ. The V end lost 0 bases, the J end lost 3 bases, and 9 bases lay between the germline ends. The CDR3 sequence: CASSLAAAVYNEQFF. CDR3 DNA sequence: TGTGCCAGCAGCTTAGCGGCCGCCGTCTACAATGAGCAGTTCTTC.

The chain has TRBV6-5 and TRBJ2-5; 10 nucleotides align to TRBD2. The length of the CDR3 is 14 residues. The germline gives CDR1 MNHEY, CDR2 SVGAGI. Trimming cost V 2 bases and J 7 bases; bases outside gene matches: 4. CDR3 bases: TGTGCCAGCAGTTACGGGCTAGCGGGGGTGACCCAGTACTTC. Its translation is CASSYGLAGVTQYF.

The CDR3 sequence is CASSLFMSNYGYTF. CDR3 coding DNA: TGTGCCAGCAGCTTGTTTATGAGTAACTATGGCTACACCTTC. The rearrangement links TRBV5-6 to TRBJ1-2; D unclear. The CDR3 spans 14 residues. The germline V gene has CDR1 SGHDT and CDR2 YYEEEE. The V end lost 1 base, the J end lost 1 base, and 8 bases lay between the germline ends.

The chain is built from TRBV5-5 and TRBJ2-1; 7 nucleotides match TRBD2. CDR3 length: 15 residues. J was trimmed by 2 bases and V by 1 base; bases with no gene match: 3. CDR1 is SGHKS, CDR2 YYEKEE, per germline (reference sequence). CDR3 sequence (DNA): TGTGCCAGCAGCTTGCGGGAGGACGCCTACAATGAGCAGTTCTTC. This gives the protein CASSLREDAYNEQFF.

This clone was observed once. The chain recombines TRBV9 with TRBJ2-7; D is undetermined. Trimming cost V 0 bases and J 5 bases, with 12 bases left between them. Germline CDR1 is SGDLS and CDR2 is YYNGEE. CDR3 size: 14 residues. CDR3 in amino acids: CASSVGLEWDEQYF. CDR3 sequence (DNA): TGTGCCAGCAGCGTAGGTCTAGAGTGGGACGAGCAGTACTTC.

J is TRBJ1-3 and V is TRBV7-3, with D perhaps TRBD1 (5 bases). The CDR3 consists of 16 residues. V lost 4 bases to trimming and J lost 0 bases, with 13 bases between them. CDR1 and CDR2 from the germline V gene are SGHTA and FQGTGA. CDR3 coding DNA: TGTGCCAGCAGCTCCCTCGGGGGGAACTCTGGAAACACCATATATTTT. It specifies CASSSLGGNSGNTIYF.

This clone was observed a few times. The chain recombines TRBV9 with TRBJ2-5; no firm D call. The CDR3 is made up of 16 amino acids. V shed 4 bases and J shed 2 bases, with 18 bases lying between them. The germline V gene has CDR1 SGDLS and CDR2 YYNGEE. CDR3: CASSPRVVAAQETQYF. As DNA, the CDR3 is TGTGCCAGCAGCCCCCGTGTCGTCGCGGCACAAGAGACCCAGTACTTC.

The CDR3 loop reads CASSPTGGTYEQYF. Here the CDR3 DNA reads TGTGCCAGCAGCCCAACAGGGGGGACCTACGAGCAGTACTTC. This chain links TRBV6-5 with TRBJ2-7, with TRBD1 matching over 8 bases. Germline V lookup: CDR1 MNHEY, CDR2 SVGAGI. The CDR3 runs to 14 residues. V was clipped by 6 bases and J by 2 bases; unmatched bases: 6.

This clone occurred many times. J is TRBJ2-7 and V is TRBV6-6, with 9 positions matching TRBD1. J was trimmed by 3 bases and V by 5 bases; bases with no gene match: 5. The length of the CDR3 is 14 residues. Germline CDR1 is MNHNY and CDR2 is SVGAGI (reference sequence). DNA of the CDR3: TGTGCCAGCAGTACAGGACAGGGGTTCTACGAGCAGTACTTC. Protein: CASSTGQGFYEQYF.

This sequence joins TRBV11-2 and TRBJ2-1; 8 bases agree with TRBD1. Germline V gives CDR1 SGHAT, CDR2 FQNNGV. CDR3 length: 12 residues. Trimming at V came to 5 bases and at J to 7 bases, leaving 1 base not matched to a gene. The CDR3 protein is CASSRTGNEQFF. DNA of the CDR3: TGTGCCAGCAGCCGGACAGGGAATGAGCAGTTCTTC.

The chain combines TRBV19 with TRBJ2-3; 7 bases are shared with TRBD2. The V and J ends lost 0 bases and 4 bases, in that order; junction bases with no gene match: 4. The CDR3 runs to 15 residues. CDR1 is LNHDA, CDR2 SQIVND, per germline (reference sequence). The CDR3 protein is CASSIDSGSADTQYF. As DNA, the CDR3 is TGTGCCAGTAGTATAGATAGCGGGTCGGCAGATACGCAGTATTTT.

This clone was seen a few times. The V gene is TRBV7-5, the J gene TRBJ2-7; the D call TRBD2 from the table was never checked on the DNA. TRBV7-5 is a pseudogene segment. This CDR3 spans 18 amino acids. The CDR3 spells CVRSLLASGGGRSYEQYF. The CDR3 DNA sequence: TGTGTCAGAAGCTTATTGGCCAGCGGGGGAGGAAGGTCCTACGAGCAGTACTTC.

The chain uses TRBV21-1 and TRBJ1-6. TRBV21-1 is termed a pseudogene. The CDR3 spans 13 residues. The CDR3 sequence: CASSRRVNSPLHF. In DNA, the CDR3 is TGTGCCAGCAGTAGGCGGGTCAATTCACCCCTCCACTTT.

The chain combines TRBV5-1 with TRBJ1-2; D is unresolved. V lost 4 bases, J lost 4 bases, and 14 bases lay in between. The germline V gene encodes CDR1 SGHRS and CDR2 YFSETQ. This CDR3 region has 14 residues. The CDR3 spells CASSRAREGYGYTF. The CDR3, as DNA: TGCGCCAGCAGCCGCGCGAGGGAGGGCTATGGCTACACCTTC.